The sequence of this TCR beta chain was determined in a study of regulatory T cells in long-lasting Graves disease. This CDR3 has 13 residues. Between the trimmed V and J ends, which lost 8 bases and 5 bases, there was a span of 10 bases. CDR1 and CDR2 (germline): SNHLY, FYNNEI. Both iRepertoire HTBI primers and Arm-PCR of CDR3 regions were used to build the TCR beta libraries. TCRdb analysed the multiplex PCR reads with MiXCR anew, one entry per CDR3 protein. The sample contains about 440,000 distinct CDR3 sequences, under 15% of which appear only once. The table lists this clonotype with many counts. As for time point: newly diagnosed GD, antithyroid drugs for less than 3 months. RNA extracted from PBMCs served as the sequencing template. In addition, the sample was reused for a study of T cells in Graves' hyperthyroidism and ophthalmopathy.

V is TRBV2 and J is TRBJ1-6, with D perhaps matching TRBD1 (6 bases). Specimen: peripheral blood mononuclear cells (PBMCs), collected at new diagnosis, from a patient treated with antithyroid drugs. The sequence derives from a woman aged 30 to 39 with Graves disease. CDR3 sequence: CASSGQNNSPLHF. CDR3 bases: TGTGCCAGCTCCGGACAGAATAATTCACCCCTCCACTTT.